This T cell receptor beta chain was obtained from a study of blood T cell repertoires in COVID-19. The CDR3 is 13 residues long. The germline gives CDR1 SQVTM, CDR2 ANQGSEA. Trimming cost V 5 bases and J 4 bases; bases outside gene matches: 7. The data were produced by immunoSEQ multiplex PCR, yet TCRdb's version contains in-frame clones alone and is incomplete. Found here are approximately 300,000 clones, around 90% of them singletons; the top ten hold 2.2%. The V gene is TRBV29-1, the J gene TRBJ1-2, with 7 bases lining up with TRBD1. The sequence derives from a woman between 50 and 59 years old who had recovered from COVID-19. Specimen: peripheral blood. This CDR3 is CSVIGTDFYGYTF. The CDR3 DNA follows: TGCAGCGTTATAGGGACAGACTTCTATGGCTACACCTTC.